This T cell receptor beta chain was profiled in a study of shared clonotypes between healthy human individuals. Germline V gene data show CDR1 as SGHNT and CDR2 as YYREEE (reference sequence). V shed 4 bases, J shed 4 bases, and the junction held 18 bases outside the gene matches. This CDR3 contains 18 residues. Donors comprised only Caucasian adults living in Nashville, Tennessee. The repertoire was sequenced with immunoSEQ multiplex PCR; TCRdb's copy has only in-frame clones and lacks some. The table has more than 400,000 clones, approximately 81% seen once. The source is a woman between 40 and 50 years old in good health. Some clones in this sample may be carry-over from other donors' samples. The chain couples TRBV5-4 to TRBJ2-7; 9 bases fit TRBD2. Sequencing input: PBMCs. The CDR3 loop reads CASSLGLARLPETYEQYF. The DNA of the CDR3 is TGTGCCAGCAGCCTAGGACTAGCGAGACTACCGGAAACATACGAGCAGTACTTC.